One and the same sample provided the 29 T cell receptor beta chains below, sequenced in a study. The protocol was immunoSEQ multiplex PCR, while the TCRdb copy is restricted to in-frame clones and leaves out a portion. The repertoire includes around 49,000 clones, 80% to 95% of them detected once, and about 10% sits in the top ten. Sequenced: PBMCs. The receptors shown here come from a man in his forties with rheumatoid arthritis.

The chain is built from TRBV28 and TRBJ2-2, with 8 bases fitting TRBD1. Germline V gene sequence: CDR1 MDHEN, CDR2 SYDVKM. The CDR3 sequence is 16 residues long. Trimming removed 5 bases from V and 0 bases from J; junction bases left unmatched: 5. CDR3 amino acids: CASSPRTGTNTGELFF. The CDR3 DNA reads TGTGCCAGCAGTCCACGGACAGGGACGAACACCGGGGAGCTGTTTTTT.

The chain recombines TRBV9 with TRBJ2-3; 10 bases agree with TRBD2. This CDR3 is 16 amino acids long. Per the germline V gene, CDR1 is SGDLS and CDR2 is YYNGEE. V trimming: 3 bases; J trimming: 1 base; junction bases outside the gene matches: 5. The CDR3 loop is CASSGPSGSGTDTQYF. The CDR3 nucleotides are TGTGCCAGCAGCGGCCCTAGCGGGAGCGGCACAGATACGCAGTATTTT. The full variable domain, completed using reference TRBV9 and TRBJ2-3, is DSGVTQTPKHLITATGQRVTLRCSPRSGDLSVYWYQQSLDQGLQFLIQYYNGEERAKGNILERFSAQQFPDLHSELNLSSLELGDSALYFCASSGPSGSGTDTQYFGPGTRLTVL.

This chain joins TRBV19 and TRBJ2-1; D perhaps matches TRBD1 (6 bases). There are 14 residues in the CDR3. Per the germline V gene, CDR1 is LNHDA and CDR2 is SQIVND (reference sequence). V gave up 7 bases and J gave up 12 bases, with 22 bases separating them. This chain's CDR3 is CASKGEQGPLGQFF. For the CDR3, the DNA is TGTGCCAGTAAGGGGGAACAGGGCCCCTTAGGGCAGTTCTTC.

The CDR3 region is CASRLTGTRNEQFF. The DNA of the CDR3 is TGTGCCAGCAGATTAACAGGGACTCGCAATGAGCAGTTCTTC. V usage is TRBV3-1 (or the pseudogene TRBV3-2) and J usage is TRBJ2-1; D may match TRBD1 or TRBD2 (6 bases each). Germline lookup yields CDR1 LGHDT and CDR2 YNNKEL (reference sequence). This CDR3 region has 14 residues. V lost 6 bases and J lost 6, with 15 bases in between.

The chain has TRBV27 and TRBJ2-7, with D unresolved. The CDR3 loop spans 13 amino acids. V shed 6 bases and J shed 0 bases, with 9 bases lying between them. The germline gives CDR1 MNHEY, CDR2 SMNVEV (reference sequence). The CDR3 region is CASSLTTSYEQYF. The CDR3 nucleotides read TGTGCCAGCAGCTTAACGACCTCCTACGAGCAGTACTTC.

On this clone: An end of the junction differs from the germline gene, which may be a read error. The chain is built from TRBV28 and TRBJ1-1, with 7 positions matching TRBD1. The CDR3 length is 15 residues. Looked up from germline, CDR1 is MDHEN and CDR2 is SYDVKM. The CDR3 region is CASSSPGQLKTEAFF. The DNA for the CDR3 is TGTGCCAGCAGCTCGCCGGGACAGTTGAAGACTGAAGCTTTCTTT.

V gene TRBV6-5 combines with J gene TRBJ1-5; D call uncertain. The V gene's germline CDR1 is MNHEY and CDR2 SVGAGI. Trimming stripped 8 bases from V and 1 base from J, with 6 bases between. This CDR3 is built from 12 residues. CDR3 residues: CASRQSNQPQHF. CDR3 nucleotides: TGTGCCAGCCGGCAGAGCAATCAGCCCCAGCATTTT.

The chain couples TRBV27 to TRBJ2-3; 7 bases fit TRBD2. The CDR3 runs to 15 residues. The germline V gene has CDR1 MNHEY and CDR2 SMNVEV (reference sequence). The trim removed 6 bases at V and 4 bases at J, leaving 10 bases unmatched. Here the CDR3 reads CASSQGAGVSDTQYF. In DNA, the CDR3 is TGTGCCAGCAGCCAAGGGGCGGGGGTATCAGATACGCAGTATTTT.

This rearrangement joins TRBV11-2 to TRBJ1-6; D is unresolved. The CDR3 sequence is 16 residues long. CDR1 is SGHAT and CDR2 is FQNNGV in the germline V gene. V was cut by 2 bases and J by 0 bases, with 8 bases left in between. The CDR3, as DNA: TGTGCCAGCAGCTTATATCCGGGCTCCTATAATTCACCCCTCCACTTT. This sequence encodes CASSLYPGSYNSPLHF.

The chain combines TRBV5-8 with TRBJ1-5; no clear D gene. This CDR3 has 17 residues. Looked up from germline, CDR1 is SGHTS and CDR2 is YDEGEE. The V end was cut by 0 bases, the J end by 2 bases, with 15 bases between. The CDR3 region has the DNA TGTGCCAGCAGCTTGGCCGTCGGGGTGGTAGGCAATCAGCCCCAGCATTTT. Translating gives CASSLAVGVVGNQPQHF. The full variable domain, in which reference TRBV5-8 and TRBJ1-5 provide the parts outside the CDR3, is EAGVTQSPTHLIKTRGQQATLRCSPISGHTSVYWYQQALGLGLQFLLWYDEGEERNRGNFPPRFSGRQFPNYSSELNVNALELEDSALYLCASSLAVGVVGNQPQHFGDGTRLSIL.

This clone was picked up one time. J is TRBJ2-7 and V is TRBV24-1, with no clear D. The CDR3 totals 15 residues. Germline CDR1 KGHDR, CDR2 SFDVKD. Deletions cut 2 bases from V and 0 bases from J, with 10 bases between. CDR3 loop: CATSDSGKSSYEQYF. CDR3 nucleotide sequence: TGTGCCACCAGTGATTCGGGCAAGAGCTCCTACGAGCAGTACTTC.

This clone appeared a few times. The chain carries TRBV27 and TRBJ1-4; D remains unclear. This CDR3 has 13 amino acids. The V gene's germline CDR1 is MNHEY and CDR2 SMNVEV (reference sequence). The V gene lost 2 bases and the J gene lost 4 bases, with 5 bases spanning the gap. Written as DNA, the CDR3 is TGTGCCAGCAGTTTAGCGTATAATGAAAAACTGTTTTTT. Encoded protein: CASSLAYNEKLFF.

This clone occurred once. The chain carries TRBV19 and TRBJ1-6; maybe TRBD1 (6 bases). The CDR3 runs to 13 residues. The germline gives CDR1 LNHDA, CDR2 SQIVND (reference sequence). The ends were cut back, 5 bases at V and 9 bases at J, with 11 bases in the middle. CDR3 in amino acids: CASSGGQFSPLHF. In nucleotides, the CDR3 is TGTGCCAGTAGTGGAGGACAGTTTTCACCCCTCCACTTT. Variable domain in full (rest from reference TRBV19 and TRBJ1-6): DGGITQSPKYLFRKEGQNVTLSCEQNLNHDAMYWYRQDPGQGLRLIYYSQIVNDFQKGDIAEGYSVSREKKESFPLTVTSAQKNPTAFYLCASSGGQFSPLHFGNGTRLTVT.

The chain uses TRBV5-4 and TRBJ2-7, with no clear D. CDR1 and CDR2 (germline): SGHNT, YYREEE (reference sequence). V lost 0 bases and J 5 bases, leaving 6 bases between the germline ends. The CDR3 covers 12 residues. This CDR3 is CASSLGYNEQYF. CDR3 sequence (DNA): TGTGCCAGCAGCTTGGGGTACAACGAGCAGTACTTC.

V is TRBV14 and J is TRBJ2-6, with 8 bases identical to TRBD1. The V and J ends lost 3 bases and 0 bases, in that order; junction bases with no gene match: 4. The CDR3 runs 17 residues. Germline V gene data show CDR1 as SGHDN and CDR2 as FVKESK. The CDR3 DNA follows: TGTGCCAGCAGCCATAGGACAGGGACCTCTGGGGCCAACGTCCTGACTTTC. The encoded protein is CASSHRTGTSGANVLTF.

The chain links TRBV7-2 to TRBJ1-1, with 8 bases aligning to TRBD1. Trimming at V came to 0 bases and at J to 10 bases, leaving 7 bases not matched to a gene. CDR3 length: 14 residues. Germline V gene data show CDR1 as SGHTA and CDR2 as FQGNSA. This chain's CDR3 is CASSLAFFRGLAFF. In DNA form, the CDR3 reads TGTGCCAGCAGCTTAGCGTTTTTCAGGGGGCTAGCTTTCTTT. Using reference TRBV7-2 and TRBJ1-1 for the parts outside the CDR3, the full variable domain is GAGVSQSPSNKVTEKGKDVELRCDPISGHTALYWYRQSLGQGLEFLIYFQGNSAPDKSGLPSDRFSAERTGGSVSTLTIQRTQQEDSAVYLCASSLAFFRGLAFFGQGTRLTVV.

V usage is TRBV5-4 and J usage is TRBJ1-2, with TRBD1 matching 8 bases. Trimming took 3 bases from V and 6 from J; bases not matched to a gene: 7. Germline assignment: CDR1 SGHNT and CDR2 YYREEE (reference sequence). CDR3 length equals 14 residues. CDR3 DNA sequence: TGTGCCAGCAGCTCCCTAGGACAGGGCGATGGCTACACCTTC. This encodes CASSSLGQGDGYTF. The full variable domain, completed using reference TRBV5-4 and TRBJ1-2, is ETGVTQSPTHLIKTRGQQVTLRCSSQSGHNTVSWYQQALGQGPQFIFQYYREEENGRGNFPPRFSGLQFPNYSSELNVNALELDDSALYLCASSSLGQGDGYTFGSGTRLTVV.

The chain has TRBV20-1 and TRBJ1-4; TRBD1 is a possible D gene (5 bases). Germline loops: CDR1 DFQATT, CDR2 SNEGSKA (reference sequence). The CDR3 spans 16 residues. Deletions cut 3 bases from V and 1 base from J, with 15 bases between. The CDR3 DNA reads TGCAGTGCTAGTTTAGGACACCTGCAAACTAATGAAAAACTGTTTTTT. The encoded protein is CSASLGHLQTNEKLFF.

CDR3 amino acids: CASSGTGDPDTQYF. The CDR3 nucleotides read TGTGCCAGCAGTGGGACAGGGGACCCAGATACGCAGTATTTT. This chain links TRBV2 with TRBJ2-3, with 9 positions matching TRBD1. The CDR3 has 14 amino acids. Unmatched junction bases numbered 3, after V lost 4 bases and J lost 4 bases. Per germline, CDR1 SNHLY and CDR2 FYNNEI.

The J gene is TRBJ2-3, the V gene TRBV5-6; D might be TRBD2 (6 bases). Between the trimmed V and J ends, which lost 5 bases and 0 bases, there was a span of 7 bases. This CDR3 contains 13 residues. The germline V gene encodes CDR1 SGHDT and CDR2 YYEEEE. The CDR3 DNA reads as TGTGCCAGCAGGCGGGGCAGCACAGATACGCAGTATTTT. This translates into CASRRGSTDTQYF. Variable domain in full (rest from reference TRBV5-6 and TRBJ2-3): DAGVTQSPTHLIKTRGQQVTLRCSPKSGHDTVSWYQQALGQGPQFIFQYYEEEERQRGNFPDRFSGHQFPNYSSELNVNALLLGDSALYLCASRRGSTDTQYFGPGTRLTVL.

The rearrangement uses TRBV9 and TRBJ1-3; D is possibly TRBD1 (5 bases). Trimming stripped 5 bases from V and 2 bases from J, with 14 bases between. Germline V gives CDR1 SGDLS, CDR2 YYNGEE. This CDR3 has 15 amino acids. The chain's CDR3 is CASSAGTKPGNTIYF. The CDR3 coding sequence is TGTGCCAGCAGTGCTGGGACTAAACCTGGAAACACCATATATTTT.

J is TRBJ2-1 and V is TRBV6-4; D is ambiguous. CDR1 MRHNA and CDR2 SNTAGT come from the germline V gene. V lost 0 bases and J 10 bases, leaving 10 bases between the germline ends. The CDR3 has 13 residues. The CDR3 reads CASSDSPTDEQFF. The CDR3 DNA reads TGTGCCAGCAGTGACTCCCCGACTGACGAGCAGTTCTTC.

For the CDR3, the DNA is TGTGCCAGCAGCACCTTTAGTAGCGGGGGGTTTACAGATACGCAGTATTTT. This translates into CASSTFSSGGFTDTQYF. The V gene is TRBV9, the J gene TRBJ2-3, with 10 bases that match TRBD2. The CDR3 has 17 amino acids. In germline, CDR1 is SGDLS, CDR2 YYNGEE. The V gene end was trimmed by 4 bases and the J gene end by 3 bases; junction bases not matched to a gene: 11.

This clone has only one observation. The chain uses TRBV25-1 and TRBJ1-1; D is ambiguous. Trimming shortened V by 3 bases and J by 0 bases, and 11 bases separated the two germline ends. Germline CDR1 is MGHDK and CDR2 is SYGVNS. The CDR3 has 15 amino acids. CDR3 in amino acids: CASSDPHGMNTEAFF. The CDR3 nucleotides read TGTGCCAGCAGTGACCCTCACGGCATGAACACTGAAGCTTTCTTT.

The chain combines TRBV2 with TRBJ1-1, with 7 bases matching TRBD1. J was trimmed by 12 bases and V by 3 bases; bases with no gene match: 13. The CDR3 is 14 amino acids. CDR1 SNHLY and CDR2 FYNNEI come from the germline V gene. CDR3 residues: CASSEGTTGRISFF. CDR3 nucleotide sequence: TGTGCCAGCAGTGAGGGTACGACAGGGCGGATTTCTTTCTTT.

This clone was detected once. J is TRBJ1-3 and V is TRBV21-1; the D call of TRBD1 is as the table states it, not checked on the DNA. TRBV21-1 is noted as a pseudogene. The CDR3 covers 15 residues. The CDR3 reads CASSKGYRVENTIYF. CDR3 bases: TGTGCCAGCAGCAAAGGATACAGGGTCGAAAACACCATATATTTT.

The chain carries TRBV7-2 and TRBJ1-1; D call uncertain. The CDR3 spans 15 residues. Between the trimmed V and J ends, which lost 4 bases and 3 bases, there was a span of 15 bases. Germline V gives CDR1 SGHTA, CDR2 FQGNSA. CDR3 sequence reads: CASSSQFAGYTEAFF. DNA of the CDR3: TGTGCCAGCAGCTCCCAGTTTGCGGGGTACACTGAAGCTTTCTTT.

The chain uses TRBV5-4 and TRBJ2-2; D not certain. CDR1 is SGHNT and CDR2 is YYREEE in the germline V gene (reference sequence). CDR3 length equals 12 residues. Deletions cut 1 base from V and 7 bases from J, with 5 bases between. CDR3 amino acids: CASSLLSGELFF. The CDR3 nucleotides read TGTGCCAGCAGCTTGTTGAGCGGGGAGCTGTTTTTT.

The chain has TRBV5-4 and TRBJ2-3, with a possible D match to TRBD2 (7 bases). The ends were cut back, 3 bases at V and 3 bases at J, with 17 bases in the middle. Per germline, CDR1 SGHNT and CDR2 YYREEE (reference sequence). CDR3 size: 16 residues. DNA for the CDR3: TGTGCCAGCAGCTCTGGTTGGGGGGGCATAACAGATACGCAGTATTTT. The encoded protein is CASSSGWGGITDTQYF.